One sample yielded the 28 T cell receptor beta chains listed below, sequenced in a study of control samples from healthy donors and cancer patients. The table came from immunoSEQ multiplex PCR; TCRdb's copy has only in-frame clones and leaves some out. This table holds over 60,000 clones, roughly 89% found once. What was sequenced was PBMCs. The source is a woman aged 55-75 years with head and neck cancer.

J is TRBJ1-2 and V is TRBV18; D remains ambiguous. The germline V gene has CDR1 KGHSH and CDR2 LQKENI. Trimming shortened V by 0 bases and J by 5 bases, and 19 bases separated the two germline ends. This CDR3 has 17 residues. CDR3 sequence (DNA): TGTGCCAGCTCACCACCGTCCCGAACGCGGGGTATATATGGCTACACCTTC. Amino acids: CASSPPSRTRGIYGYTF.

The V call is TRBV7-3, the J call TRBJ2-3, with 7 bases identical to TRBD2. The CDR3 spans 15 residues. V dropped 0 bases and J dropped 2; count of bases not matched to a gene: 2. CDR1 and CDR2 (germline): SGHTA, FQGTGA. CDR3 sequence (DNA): TGTGCCAGCAGCTTAACTAGCGGGCACACAGATACGCAGTATTTT. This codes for CASSLTSGHTDTQYF.

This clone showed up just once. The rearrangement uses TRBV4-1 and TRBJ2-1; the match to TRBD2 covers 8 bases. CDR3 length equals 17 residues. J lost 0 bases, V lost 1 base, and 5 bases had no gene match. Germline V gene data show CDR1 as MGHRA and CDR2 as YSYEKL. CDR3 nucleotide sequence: TGCGCCAGCAGCCAAGTCCTAGCGGGCCTCTCCTACAATGAGCAGTTCTTC. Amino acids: CASSQVLAGLSYNEQFF.

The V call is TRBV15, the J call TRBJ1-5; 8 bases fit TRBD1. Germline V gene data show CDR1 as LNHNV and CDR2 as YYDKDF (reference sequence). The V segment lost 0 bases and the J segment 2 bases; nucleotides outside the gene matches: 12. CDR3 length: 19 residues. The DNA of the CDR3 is TGTGCCACCAGCAGAGATTTTTCGACAGGGGCCGGTGGCAATCAGCCCCAGCATTTT. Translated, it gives CATSRDFSTGAGGNQPQHF. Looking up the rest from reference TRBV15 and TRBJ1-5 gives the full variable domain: DAMVIQNPRYQVTQFGKPVTLSCSQTLNHNVMYWYQQKSSQAPKLLFHYYDKDFNNEADTPDNFQSRRPNTSFCFLDIRSPGLGDTAMYLCATSRDFSTGAGGNQPQHFGDGTRLSIL.

CDR3 sequence: CASSLNPGQGDVDYGYTF. The CDR3 DNA sequence: TGTGCCAGCAGTTTAAACCCAGGACAGGGAGATGTTGACTATGGCTACACCTTC. V gene TRBV27 combines with J gene TRBJ1-2, with 8 bases aligning to TRBD1. The V segment lost 2 bases and the J segment 3 bases; nucleotides outside the gene matches: 14. The CDR3 runs to 18 residues. Per the germline V gene, CDR1 is MNHEY and CDR2 is SMNVEV (reference sequence).

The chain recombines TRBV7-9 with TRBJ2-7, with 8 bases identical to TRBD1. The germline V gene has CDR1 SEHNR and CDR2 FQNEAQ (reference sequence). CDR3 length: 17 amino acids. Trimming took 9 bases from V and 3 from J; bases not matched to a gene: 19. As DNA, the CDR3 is TGTGCCAGAGGCCGGGCGGAGGGTGGACAGGGAATCTACGAGCAGTACTTC. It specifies CARGRAEGGQGIYEQYF.

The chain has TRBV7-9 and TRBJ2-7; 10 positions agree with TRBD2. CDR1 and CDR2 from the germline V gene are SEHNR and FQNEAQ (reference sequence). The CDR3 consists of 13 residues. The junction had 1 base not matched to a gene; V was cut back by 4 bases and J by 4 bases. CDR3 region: CASSSSGSYEQYF. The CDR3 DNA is TGTGCCAGCAGCTCTAGCGGGAGTTACGAGCAGTACTTC.

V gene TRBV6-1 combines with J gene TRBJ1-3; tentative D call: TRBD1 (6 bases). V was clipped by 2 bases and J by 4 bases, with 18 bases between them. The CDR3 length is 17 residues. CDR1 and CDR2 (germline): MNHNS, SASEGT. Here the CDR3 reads CASSENLRQANGNTIYF. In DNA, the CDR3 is TGTGCCAGCAGTGAAAATCTGAGACAGGCAAACGGAAACACCATATATTTT.

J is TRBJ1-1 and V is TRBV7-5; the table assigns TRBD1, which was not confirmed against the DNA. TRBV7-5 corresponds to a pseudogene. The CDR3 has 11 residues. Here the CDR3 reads CVRDRDTEAFF. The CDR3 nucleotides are TGTGTCAGGGACAGGGACACTGAAGCTTTCTTT.

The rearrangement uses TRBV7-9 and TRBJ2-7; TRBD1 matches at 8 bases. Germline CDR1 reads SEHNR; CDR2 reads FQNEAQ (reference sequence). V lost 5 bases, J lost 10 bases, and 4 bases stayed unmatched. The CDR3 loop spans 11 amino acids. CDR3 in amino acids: CASSPGQGQYF. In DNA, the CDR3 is TGTGCCAGCAGCCCCGGACAGGGACAGTACTTC.

For the CDR3, the DNA is TGCAGTGCTAGTCGCCCCCCTCGGACTAGCGGGAGTGACACAGATACGCAGTATTTT. Translating it yields CSASRPPRTSGSDTDTQYF. The genes are TRBV20-1 and TRBJ2-3; TRBD2 matches 13 bases. V lost 3 bases and J lost 2; bases outside the gene matches: 14. The CDR3 covers 19 residues. Germline CDR1 is DFQATT and CDR2 is SNEGSKA (reference sequence).

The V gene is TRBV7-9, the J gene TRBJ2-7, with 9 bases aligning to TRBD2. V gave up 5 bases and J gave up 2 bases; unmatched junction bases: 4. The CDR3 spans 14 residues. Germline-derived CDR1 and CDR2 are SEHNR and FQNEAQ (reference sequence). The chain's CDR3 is CASSPGTSPYEQYF. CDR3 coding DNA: TGTGCCAGCAGCCCCGGGACTAGCCCCTACGAGCAGTACTTC.

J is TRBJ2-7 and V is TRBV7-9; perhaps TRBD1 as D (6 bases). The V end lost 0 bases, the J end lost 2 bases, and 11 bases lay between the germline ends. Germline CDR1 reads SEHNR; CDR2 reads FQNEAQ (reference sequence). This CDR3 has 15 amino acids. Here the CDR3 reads CASSLALQGPYEQYF. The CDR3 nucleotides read TGTGCCAGCAGCTTAGCGTTACAGGGACCCTACGAGCAGTACTTC. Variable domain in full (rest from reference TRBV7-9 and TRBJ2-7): DTGVSQNPRHKITKRGQNVTFRCDPISEHNRLYWYRQTLGQGPEFLTYFQNEAQLEKSRLLSDRFSAERPKGSFSTLEIQRTEQGDSAMYLCASSLALQGPYEQYFGPGTRLTVT.

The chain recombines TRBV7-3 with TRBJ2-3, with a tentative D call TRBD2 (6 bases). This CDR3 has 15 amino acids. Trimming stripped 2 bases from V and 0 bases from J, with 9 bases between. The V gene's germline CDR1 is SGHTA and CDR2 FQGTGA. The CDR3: CASSLAGGSTDTQYF. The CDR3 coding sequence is TGTGCCAGCAGCTTAGCTGGGGGGAGCACAGATACGCAGTATTTT.

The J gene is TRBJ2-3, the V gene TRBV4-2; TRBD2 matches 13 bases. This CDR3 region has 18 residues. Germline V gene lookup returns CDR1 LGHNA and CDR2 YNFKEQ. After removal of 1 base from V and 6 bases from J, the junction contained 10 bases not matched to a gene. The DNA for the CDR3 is TGTGCCAGCAGCCAAGGCAGGACTAGCGGGAGTGGTGCGGATACGCAGTATTTT. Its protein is CASSQGRTSGSGADTQYF.

The CDR3 region is CASSLGQSSEQYF. As DNA, the CDR3 is TGTGCCAGCAGTCTAGGACAGAGTAGCGAGCAGTACTTC. The chain uses TRBV12-3 or TRBV12-4 and TRBJ2-7, with D tentatively TRBD1 (6 bases). Trimming removed 5 bases from V and 6 bases from J, with 14 bases in between. The length of the CDR3 is 13 residues.

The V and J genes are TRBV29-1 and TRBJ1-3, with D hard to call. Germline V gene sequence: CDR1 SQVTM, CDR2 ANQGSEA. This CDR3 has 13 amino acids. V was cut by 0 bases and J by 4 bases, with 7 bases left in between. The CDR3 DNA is TGCAGCGTTGAAGAGGTCCAGGGAAACACCATATATTTT. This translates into CSVEEVQGNTIYF.

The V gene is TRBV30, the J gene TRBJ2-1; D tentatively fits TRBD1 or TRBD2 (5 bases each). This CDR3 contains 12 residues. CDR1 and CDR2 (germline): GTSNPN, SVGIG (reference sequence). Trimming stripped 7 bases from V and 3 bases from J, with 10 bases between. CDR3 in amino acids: CASRGRYNEQFF. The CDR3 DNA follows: TGTGCCTCCCGGGGACGCTACAATGAGCAGTTCTTC.

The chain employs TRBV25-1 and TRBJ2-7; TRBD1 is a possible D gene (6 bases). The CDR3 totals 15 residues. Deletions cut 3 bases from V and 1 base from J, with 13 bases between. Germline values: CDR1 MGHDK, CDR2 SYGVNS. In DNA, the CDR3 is TGTGCCAGCAGTGACTTCAGGCAGGGGTCCTACGAGCAGTACTTC. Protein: CASSDFRQGSYEQYF.

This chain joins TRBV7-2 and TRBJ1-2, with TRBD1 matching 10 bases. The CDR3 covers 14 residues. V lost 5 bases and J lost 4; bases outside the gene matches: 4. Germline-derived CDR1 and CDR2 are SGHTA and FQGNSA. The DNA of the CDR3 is TGTGCCAGCAGCACCCGGACAGGGGGCTATGGCTACACCTTC. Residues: CASSTRTGGYGYTF.

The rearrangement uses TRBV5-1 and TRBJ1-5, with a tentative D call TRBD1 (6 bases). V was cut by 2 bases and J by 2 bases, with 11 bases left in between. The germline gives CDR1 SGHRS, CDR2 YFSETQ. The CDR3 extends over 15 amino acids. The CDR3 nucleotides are TGCGCCAGCAGCTTATTAGGGGGGGGCAATCAGCCCCAGCATTTT. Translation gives CASSLLGGGNQPQHF.

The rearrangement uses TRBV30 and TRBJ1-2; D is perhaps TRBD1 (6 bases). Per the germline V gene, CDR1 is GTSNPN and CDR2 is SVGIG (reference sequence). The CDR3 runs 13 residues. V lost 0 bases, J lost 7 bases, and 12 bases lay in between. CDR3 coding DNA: TGTGCCTGGAGTGTACTGGGGGCTGGTGGCTACACCTTC. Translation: CAWSVLGAGGYTF.

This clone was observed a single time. CDR3 in DNA: TGTGCCAGCAGTTACGGGTGGGGGAACACTGAAGCTTTCTTT. This gives the protein CASSYGWGNTEAFF. The V and J genes are TRBV6-5 and TRBJ1-1; D gene uncertain. Trimming took 2 bases from V and 1 from J, leaving 8 bases between them. This CDR3 is 14 amino acids long. Germline V gene data show CDR1 as MNHEY and CDR2 as SVGAGI.

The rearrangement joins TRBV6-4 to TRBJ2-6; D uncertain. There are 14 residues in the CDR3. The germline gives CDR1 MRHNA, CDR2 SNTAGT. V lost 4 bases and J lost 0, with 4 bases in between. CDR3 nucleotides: TGTGCCAGCAGTGTCGACTCTGGGGCCAACGTCCTGACTTTC. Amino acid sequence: CASSVDSGANVLTF.

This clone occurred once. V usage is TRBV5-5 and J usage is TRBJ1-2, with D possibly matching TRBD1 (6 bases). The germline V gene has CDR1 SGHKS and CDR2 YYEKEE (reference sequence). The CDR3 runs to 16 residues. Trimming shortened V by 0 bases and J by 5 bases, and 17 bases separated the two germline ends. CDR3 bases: TGTGCCAGCAGCTTGGCTTGGGGACAAGTTTCTTATGGCTACACCTTC. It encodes CASSLAWGQVSYGYTF.

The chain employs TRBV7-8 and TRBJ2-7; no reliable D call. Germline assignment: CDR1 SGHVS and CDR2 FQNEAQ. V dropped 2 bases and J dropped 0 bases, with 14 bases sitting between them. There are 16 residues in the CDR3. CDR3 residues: CASSLWAALGSYEQYF. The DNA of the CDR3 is TGTGCCAGCAGCTTATGGGCGGCTTTGGGCTCCTACGAGCAGTACTTC. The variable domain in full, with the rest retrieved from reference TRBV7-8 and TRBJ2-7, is GAGVSQSPRYKVAKRGQDVALRCDPISGHVSLFWYQQALGQGPEFLTYFQNEAQLDKSGLPSDRFFAERPEGSVSTLKIQRTQQEDSAVYLCASSLWAALGSYEQYFGPGTRLTVT.

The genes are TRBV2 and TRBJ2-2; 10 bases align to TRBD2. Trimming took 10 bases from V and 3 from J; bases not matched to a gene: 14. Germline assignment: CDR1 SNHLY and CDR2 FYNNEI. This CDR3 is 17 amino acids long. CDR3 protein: CAIPRVASGSDTGELFF. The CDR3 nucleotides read TGTGCCATCCCTAGGGTGGCTAGCGGGAGCGACACCGGGGAGCTGTTTTTT.

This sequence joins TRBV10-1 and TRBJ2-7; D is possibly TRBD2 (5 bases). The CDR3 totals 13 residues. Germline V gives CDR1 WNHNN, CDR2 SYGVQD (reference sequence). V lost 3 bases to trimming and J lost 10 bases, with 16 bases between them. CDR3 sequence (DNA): TGCGCCAGCAGTGACCGTGGGAGAGCCGTCCAGTACTTC. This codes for CASSDRGRAVQYF.